This entry is about one T cell receptor (beta chain). The antigen is not known. The data belong to a study of chemoradiotherapy in HPV16-positive cancers. General study findings and limits: During treatment, candidate HPV-specific clones and E7-related motifs expanded in tumor.

TCRdb keeps only in-frame clones here, not all; method: immunoSEQ multiplex PCR. The profile covers about 520 clones, with just under 85% appearing a single time and 9.4% taken by the ten largest. The sequence was collected from a human donor with HPV-associated anogenital cancer. The sequences come from tumor tissue, collected from a patient who underwent chemoradiotherapy.

The CDR3 DNA follows: TGTGCCAGCAGCCTCTACGTCTCTGGGGCCAACGTCCTGACTTTC. Amino acids: CASSLYVSGANVLTF. This chain uses TRBV5-8 with TRBJ2-6; D is unclear. The germline V gene has CDR1 SGHTS and CDR2 YDEGEE. Trimming shortened V by 4 bases and J by 0 bases, and 8 bases separated the two germline ends. The CDR3 spans 15 residues. Using reference TRBV5-8 and TRBJ2-6 for the parts outside the CDR3, the full variable domain is EAGVTQSPTHLIKTRGQQATLRCSPISGHTSVYWYQQALGLGLQFLLWYDEGEERNRGNFPPRFSGRQFPNYSSELNVNALELEDSALYLCASSLYVSGANVLTFGAGSRLTVL.